The 29 T cell receptor beta chains presented below share a single source sample, sequenced in a study of blood T cell repertoires in COVID-19. TCRdb keeps only in-frame clones here, not all; method: immunoSEQ multiplex PCR. The sample has 300,000 to 350,000 clones; roughly 89% are singletons. The sequenced sample consisted of peripheral blood. The receptors here all came from a woman between 40 and 55 years old with COVID-19, enrolled during active disease.

The V call is TRBV2, the J call TRBJ2-1; 9 bases are shared with TRBD2. This CDR3 has 15 residues. Per germline, CDR1 SNHLY and CDR2 FYNNEI. V shed 6 bases and J 4 bases; nucleotides not matched to a gene: 7. The CDR3 sequence: CASRIAGAEYNEQFF. As DNA, the CDR3 is TGTGCCAGCAGAATAGCGGGGGCGGAATACAATGAGCAGTTCTTC.

The V gene is TRBV5-1, the J gene TRBJ1-2; perhaps TRBD1 as D (6 bases). The CDR3 is 16 amino acids. Germline-derived CDR1 and CDR2 are SGHRS and YFSETQ. With 2 bases removed from V and 3 bases from J, the gap between germline ends came to 17 bases. CDR3 in DNA: TGCGCCAGCAGCTTTCAGGCGCAGGGGAGGGACTATGGCTACACCTTC. Amino acid sequence: CASSFQAQGRDYGYTF. The entire variable domain, with the rest obtained from reference TRBV5-1 and TRBJ1-2, is as follows: KAGVTQTPRYLIKTRGQQVTLSCSPISGHRSVSWYQQTPGQGLQFLFEYFSETQRNKGNFPGRFSGRQFSNSRSEMNVSTLELGDSALYLCASSFQAQGRDYGYTFGSGTRLTVV.

V usage is TRBV18 and J usage is TRBJ2-7, with 10 bases aligning to TRBD1. Germline-derived CDR1 and CDR2 are KGHSH and LQKENI. Trimming took 3 bases from V and 2 from J; bases not matched to a gene: 4. The CDR3 is made up of 15 amino acids. This chain's CDR3 is CASSPGTGATYEQYF. The CDR3 DNA is TGTGCCAGCTCACCCGGGACAGGGGCCACCTACGAGCAGTACTTC.

The chain employs TRBV19 and TRBJ2-2; D is possibly TRBD2 (7 bases). Trimming cost V 7 bases and J 3 bases, with 12 bases left between them. The length of the CDR3 is 14 residues. Germline V gene lookup returns CDR1 LNHDA and CDR2 SQIVND (reference sequence). The CDR3 nucleotides are TGTGCCAGTAAGGGGGGAGGGGACACCGGGGAGCTGTTTTTT. This encodes CASKGGGDTGELFF.

The V gene is TRBV7-9, the J gene TRBJ2-5; 10 positions agree with TRBD2. Trimming took 6 bases from V and 2 from J; bases not matched to a gene: 3. CDR3 length equals 14 residues. Germline CDR1 is SEHNR and CDR2 is FQNEAQ (reference sequence). CDR3 loop: CASSFSGRQETQYF. CDR3 in DNA: TGTGCCAGCAGTTTTAGCGGGAGGCAAGAGACCCAGTACTTC. The whole variable domain, remainder taken from reference TRBV7-9 and TRBJ2-5, is DTGVSQNPRHKITKRGQNVTFRCDPISEHNRLYWYRQTLGQGPEFLTYFQNEAQLEKSRLLSDRFSAERPKGSFSTLEIQRTEQGDSAMYLCASSFSGRQETQYFGPGTRLLVL.

The rearrangement uses TRBV6-2 or TRBV6-3 and TRBJ1-1, with D maybe TRBD1 (6 bases). Trimming took off 6 bases at V and 7 bases at J, with 12 bases between the two ends. The CDR3 extends over 12 amino acids. CDR1 is MNHEY and CDR2 is SVGEGT in the germline V gene. CDR3 residues: CASSPRGSEAFF. The CDR3 bases are TGTGCCAGCAGCCCCAGGGGCAGTGAAGCTTTCTTT.

This clone was counted a few times. The CDR3 reads CASSLGLQGGVGQPQHF. CDR3 coding DNA: TGTGCCAGTAGTCTGGGACTACAGGGCGGAGTGGGGCAGCCCCAGCATTTT. The chain carries TRBV19 and TRBJ1-5, with D possibly matching TRBD1 (6 bases). The CDR3 consists of 17 residues. Trimming shortened V by 5 bases and J by 7 bases, and 24 bases separated the two germline ends. Germline V gene sequence: CDR1 LNHDA, CDR2 SQIVND (reference sequence).

V gene TRBV10-3 combines with J gene TRBJ2-7, with TRBD1 matching over 8 bases. J lost 2 bases, V lost 8 bases, and 8 bases had no gene match. The CDR3 spans 14 residues. Looked up from germline, CDR1 is ENHRY and CDR2 is SYGVKD. The CDR3 coding sequence is TGTGCCATCGCCTGGGACAGGAGCACCTACGAGCAGTACTTC. It is translated as CAIAWDRSTYEQYF.

The sample holds a few counts of this clone. This chain connects TRBV27 to TRBJ2-1; 7 bases agree with TRBD2. Germline V CDR1 and CDR2: MNHEY, SMNVEV (reference sequence). With 4 bases clipped from V and 8 bases from J, the junction kept 8 bases outside the gene matches. The CDR3 loop spans 14 amino acids. CDR3 DNA: TGTGCCAGCAGTTCCCGATGGGGGGGAGATGAGCAGTTCTTC. Protein: CASSSRWGGDEQFF.

Comment on this clone: The same CDR3 can be traced to other DNA sequences in this sample. Written as DNA, the CDR3 is TGTGCCAGCAGCAAAACTCTGCAGGGAAACTATGGCTACACCTTC. Its protein product is CASSKTLQGNYGYTF. This chain uses TRBV7-2 with TRBJ1-2, with a weak D call TRBD1 (5 bases). From germline, CDR1 is SGHTA and CDR2 FQGNSA. CDR3 size: 15 residues. Trimming cost V 5 bases and J 2 bases, with 15 bases left between them.

This chain joins TRBV27 and TRBJ2-1, with 8 bases matching TRBD2. With 2 bases clipped from V and 0 bases from J, the junction kept 9 bases outside the gene matches. CDR1 MNHEY and CDR2 SMNVEV come from the germline V gene (reference sequence). The CDR3 covers 18 residues. In DNA form, the CDR3 reads TGTGCCAGCAGTTTACAAGCGGGGGCCTTTAGCTCCTACAATGAGCAGTTCTTC. Its protein is CASSLQAGAFSSYNEQFF.

This clone was detected once. J is TRBJ2-5 and V is TRBV27; D is unclear. Germline V gene lookup returns CDR1 MNHEY and CDR2 SMNVEV (reference sequence). The CDR3 spans 15 residues. V was pared by 0 bases and J by 5 bases, with 13 bases between. CDR3 loop: CASSLSAPWLETQYF. CDR3 nucleotide sequence: TGTGCCAGCAGTTTATCTGCCCCTTGGCTGGAGACCCAGTACTTC.

The chain couples TRBV5-4 to TRBJ2-5; TRBD2 aligns across 12 bases. The V gene's germline CDR1 is SGHNT and CDR2 YYREEE (reference sequence). CDR3 size: 14 residues. The V and J ends lost 4 bases and 5 bases, in that order; junction bases with no gene match: 3. CDR3 sequence (DNA): TGTGCCAGCAGCATACTAGCGGGAGGTGAGACCCAGTACTTC. It specifies CASSILAGGETQYF. The full variable domain, in which reference TRBV5-4 and TRBJ2-5 provide the parts outside the CDR3, is ETGVTQSPTHLIKTRGQQVTLRCSSQSGHNTVSWYQQALGQGPQFIFQYYREEENGRGNFPPRFSGLQFPNYSSELNVNALELDDSALYLCASSILAGGETQYFGPGTRLLVL.

The CDR3 nucleotides read TGTGCCAGCAGTTTCTCAGCGGGGGGGAACACCGGGGAGCTGTTTTTT. Amino acid sequence: CASSFSAGGNTGELFF. This sequence joins TRBV2 and TRBJ2-2; 9 bases match TRBD2. V was clipped by 5 bases and J by 1 base; unmatched bases: 5. Germline assignment: CDR1 SNHLY and CDR2 FYNNEI. The CDR3 covers 16 residues. The complete variable domain, with remaining parts taken from reference TRBV2 and TRBJ2-2, reads EPEVTQTPSHQVTQMGQEVILRCVPISNHLYFYWYRQILGQKVEFLVSFYNNEISEKSEIFDDQFSVERPDGSNFTLKIRSTKLEDSAMYFCASSFSAGGNTGELFFGEGSRLTVL.

V gene TRBV18 combines with J gene TRBJ1-2, with D possibly matching TRBD1 (6 bases). Trimming took 3 bases from V and 6 from J, leaving 17 bases between them. The germline V gene encodes CDR1 KGHSH and CDR2 LQKENI. The CDR3 length is 15 residues. This CDR3 reads CASSPLQGKVDGYTF. CDR3 nucleotides: TGTGCCAGCTCACCCTTACAGGGAAAGGTGGATGGCTACACCTTC.

This chain connects TRBV7-3 to TRBJ2-2, with TRBD2 identical over 9 bases. The CDR3 runs 16 residues. The junction had 9 bases not matched to a gene; V was cut back by 5 bases and J by 5 bases. The germline gives CDR1 SGHTA, CDR2 FQGTGA. The CDR3 DNA reads TGTGCCAGCAGCCGTGGCGCTAGCGGGGTTACCGGGGAGCTGTTTTTT. Translation: CASSRGASGVTGELFF.

The rearrangement links TRBV11-2 to TRBJ2-2; 8 bases match TRBD1. The ends lost 3 bases at V and 4 bases at J; junction bases unmatched: 4. The CDR3 extends over 15 amino acids. From germline, CDR1 is SGHAT and CDR2 FQNNGV. The CDR3 DNA is TGTGCCAGCAGCTTGCAGGGGGCGTCCACCGGGGAGCTGTTTTTT. It codes for CASSLQGASTGELFF.

The chain uses TRBV21-1 and TRBJ2-4; the D call in the table, TRBD1, was not verified against the DNA. TRBV21-1 is a documented pseudogene. The CDR3 sequence is 16 residues long. CDR3 protein: CASSPRQRLAKNIQYF. The CDR3 DNA is TGTGCCAGCAGCCCCAGACAGAGACTAGCCAAAAACATTCAGTACTTC.

The rearrangement links TRBV5-4 to TRBJ2-3; TRBD2 matches 10 bases. The CDR3 has 14 residues. The J segment lost 5 bases and the V segment lost 5 bases, leaving 5 bases of the junction unmatched. Germline-derived CDR1 and CDR2 are SGHNT and YYREEE (reference sequence). CDR3 residues: CASSLAGDRDTQYF. CDR3 DNA: TGTGCCAGCAGTCTAGCGGGGGATAGAGATACGCAGTATTTT.

J is TRBJ2-3 and V is TRBV11-2; 10 bases are shared with TRBD1. The germline CDR1 and CDR2 sequences are SGHAT and FQNNGV. Trimming removed 4 bases from V and 4 bases from J; junction bases left unmatched: 5. This CDR3 is 15 amino acids long. CDR3 amino acids: CASSSNGQGADTQYF. The CDR3, as DNA: TGTGCCAGCAGCTCAAACGGACAGGGGGCAGATACGCAGTATTTT.

The V call is TRBV15, the J call TRBJ2-2, with 8 bases matching TRBD2. The CDR3 runs 17 residues. Trimming removed 1 base from V and 3 bases from J; junction bases left unmatched: 7. In germline, CDR1 is LNHNV, CDR2 YYDKDF (reference sequence). The CDR3 coding sequence is TGTGCCACCAGCAGAGGTTTAGCGGGGTCGGACACCGGGGAGCTGTTTTTT. This gives the protein CATSRGLAGSDTGELFF. Using reference TRBV15 and TRBJ2-2 for the parts outside the CDR3, the full variable domain is DAMVIQNPRYQVTQFGKPVTLSCSQTLNHNVMYWYQQKSSQAPKLLFHYYDKDFNNEADTPDNFQSRRPNTSFCFLDIRSPGLGDTAMYLCATSRGLAGSDTGELFFGEGSRLTVL.

The J gene is TRBJ1-1, the V gene TRBV5-4, with TRBD1 matching over 7 bases. CDR1 is SGHNT and CDR2 is YYREEE in the germline V gene (reference sequence). V dropped 4 bases and J dropped 0; count of bases not matched to a gene: 12. The CDR3 covers 17 residues. The CDR3 loop is CASSPGTASFMNTEAFF. The CDR3 coding sequence is TGTGCCAGCAGCCCGGGGACAGCAAGTTTCATGAACACTGAAGCTTTCTTT.

The J gene is TRBJ2-4, the V gene TRBV6-2 or TRBV6-3, with a weak D call TRBD1 (5 bases). The CDR3 extends over 15 amino acids. V was cut by 4 bases and J by 7 bases, with 17 bases left in between. Germline CDR1 MNHEY, CDR2 SVGEGT. CDR3 in DNA: TGTGCCAGCAGTTTCTTTAGGGGAATTGGCAACATTCAGTACTTC. Protein: CASSFFRGIGNIQYF.

This clone came up a few times. This chain joins TRBV9 and TRBJ1-1; 7 bases agree with TRBD1. V was pared by 0 bases and J by 0 bases, with 8 bases of the junction left unmatched. This CDR3 is 17 amino acids long. Germline assignment: CDR1 SGDLS and CDR2 YYNGEE. The chain's CDR3 is CASSVDPTGTVNTEAFF. The CDR3 DNA reads TGTGCCAGCAGCGTAGATCCAACCGGGACAGTGAACACTGAAGCTTTCTTT.

The chain recombines TRBV27 with TRBJ2-2; 10 bases match TRBD2. J lost 1 base, V lost 5 bases, and 19 bases had no gene match. The CDR3 sequence is 21 residues long. The germline gives CDR1 MNHEY, CDR2 SMNVEV (reference sequence). CDR3 nucleotides: TGTGCCAGCAGTCTCACTACCCCCACTAGCGGGGCCTACCAGAACACCGGGGAGCTGTTTTTT. Its translation is CASSLTTPTSGAYQNTGELFF.

The chain combines TRBV29-1 with TRBJ1-1, with a tentative D call TRBD1 (6 bases). CDR1 is SQVTM, CDR2 ANQGSEA, per germline. The ends were cut back, 6 bases at V and 4 bases at J, with 12 bases in the middle. The CDR3 has 12 residues. The chain's CDR3 is CSVRDTGTEAFF. CDR3 DNA: TGCAGCGTCCGGGACACGGGCACTGAAGCTTTCTTT.

The chain is built from TRBV5-4 and TRBJ2-7, with 8 nucleotides matching TRBD2. CDR1 is SGHNT, CDR2 YYREEE, per germline (reference sequence). Trimming removed 4 bases from V and 0 bases from J; junction bases left unmatched: 6. There are 15 residues in the CDR3. The CDR3 DNA is TGTGCCAGCAGCCTGACTAGCGCAAGCTCCTACGAGCAGTACTTC. This sequence encodes CASSLTSASSYEQYF.

Details on this clone: Other DNA sequences in this specimen translate into the identical CDR3. The CDR3 protein is CASSVAGDYGYTF. For the CDR3, the DNA is TGTGCCAGCAGCGTAGCGGGAGACTATGGCTACACCTTC. The genes are TRBV9 and TRBJ1-2; unclear D gene. CDR1 and CDR2 (germline): SGDLS, YYNGEE. V was clipped by 0 bases and J by 3 bases, with 6 bases between them. This CDR3 is 13 amino acids long. The full variable domain, in which reference TRBV9 and TRBJ1-2 provide the parts outside the CDR3, is DSGVTQTPKHLITATGQRVTLRCSPRSGDLSVYWYQQSLDQGLQFLIQYYNGEERAKGNILERFSAQQFPDLHSELNLSSLELGDSALYFCASSVAGDYGYTFGSGTRLTVV.

The CDR3 loop reads CASSTRLAGDSYEQYF. The CDR3 DNA reads as TGTGCCAGCAGCACCCGTTTAGCGGGAGACTCCTACGAGCAGTACTTC. This sequence joins TRBV7-9 and TRBJ2-7; TRBD2 matches at 9 bases. The germline CDR1 and CDR2 sequences are SEHNR and FQNEAQ (reference sequence). The CDR3 is 16 residues long. Trimming cost V 5 bases and J 0 bases; bases outside gene matches: 8.